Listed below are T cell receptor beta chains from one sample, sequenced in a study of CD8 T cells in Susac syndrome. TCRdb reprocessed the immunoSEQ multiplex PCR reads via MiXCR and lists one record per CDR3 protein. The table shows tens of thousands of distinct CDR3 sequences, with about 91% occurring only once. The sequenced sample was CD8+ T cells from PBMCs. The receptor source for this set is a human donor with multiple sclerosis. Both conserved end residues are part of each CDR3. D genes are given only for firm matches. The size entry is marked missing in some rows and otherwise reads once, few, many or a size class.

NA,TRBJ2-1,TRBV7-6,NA,CASSSWITYNEQFF,TGTGCCAGCAGCTCTTGGATTACCTACAATGAGCAGTTCTTC
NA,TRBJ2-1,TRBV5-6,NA,CASSLDWGHFNEQFF,TGTGCCAGCAGCTTGGATTGGGGTCACTTCAATGAGCAGTTCTTC
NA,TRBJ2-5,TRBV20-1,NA,CSARFMYQETQYF,TGCAGTGCTAGATTCATGTACCAAGAGACCCAGTACTTC
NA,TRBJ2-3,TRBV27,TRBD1,CASSLQGAPADTQYF,TGTGCCAGCAGTTTACAGGGGGCTCCCGCAGATACGCAGTATTTT
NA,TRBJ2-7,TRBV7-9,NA,CASSSGREQYF,TGTGCCAGCAGCTCGGGGCGGGAGCAGTACTTC
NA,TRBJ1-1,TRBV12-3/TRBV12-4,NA,CASSLGSGTEAFF,TGTGCCAGCAGTTTAGGGTCTGGCACTGAAGCTTTCTTT
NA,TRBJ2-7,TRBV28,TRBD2,CASSSSSGPYEQYF,TGTGCCAGCAGTAGTTCTAGCGGCCCATACGAGCAGTACTTC
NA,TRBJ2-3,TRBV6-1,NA,CASSEEGVGPPAWDTQYF,TGTGCCAGCAGTGAAGAAGGGGTGGGCCCCCCGGCGTGGGATACGCAGTATTTT
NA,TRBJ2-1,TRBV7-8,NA,CASSRRPNEQFF,TGTGCCAGCAGCAGAAGGCCCAATGAGCAGTTCTTC
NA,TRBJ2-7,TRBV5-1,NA,CASSLEPGNPYEQYF,TGCGCCAGCAGCTTGGAACCAGGAAACCCCTACGAGCAGTACTTC
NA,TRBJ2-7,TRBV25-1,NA,CASSRGGPYEQYF,TGTGCCAGCAGTCGTGGTGGCCCCTACGAGCAGTACTTC
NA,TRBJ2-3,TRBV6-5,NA,CASSYSGESSDTQYF,TGTGCCAGCAGTTACTCGGGCGAATCATCCGATACGCAGTATTTT
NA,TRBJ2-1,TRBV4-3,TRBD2,CASSDTSGRGEQFF,TGCGCCAGCAGCGATACTAGCGGGAGGGGTGAGCAGTTCTTC
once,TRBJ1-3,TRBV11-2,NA,CASSPLGTRTAGNTIYF,TGTGCCAGCAGCCCCCTCGGGACACGGACAGCTGGAAACACCATATATTTT
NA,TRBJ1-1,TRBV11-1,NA,CASSLVSSREAFF,TGTGCCAGCAGCTTGGTATCGTCGCGGGAAGCTTTCTTT
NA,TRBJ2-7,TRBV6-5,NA,CASSSTLSYEQYF,TGTGCCAGCAGTTCAACACTCTCCTACGAGCAGTACTTC
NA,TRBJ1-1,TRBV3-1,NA,CASSPGGAEAFF,TGTGCCAGCAGCCCTGGGGGGGCTGAAGCTTTCTTT
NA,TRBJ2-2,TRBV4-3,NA,CASSQVRGSNTGELFF,TGCGCCAGCAGCCAAGTTAGGGGTTCGAACACCGGGGAGCTGTTTTTT
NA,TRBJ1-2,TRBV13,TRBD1,CASRRSDRDYGYTF,TGTGCCAGCAGGCGTTCGGACAGGGACTATGGCTACACCTTC
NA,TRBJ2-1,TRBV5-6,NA,CASSFYRAGNEQFF,TGTGCCAGCAGCTTTTACCGGGCCGGCAATGAGCAGTTCTTC
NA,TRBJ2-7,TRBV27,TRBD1,CASSPGTGWEQYF,TGTGCCAGCAGTCCCGGGACAGGGTGGGAGCAGTACTTC
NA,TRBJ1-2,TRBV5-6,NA,CASSLLPPSGANYGYTF,TGTGCCAGCAGCTTGCTTCCGCCTTCGGGGGCTAACTATGGCTACACCTTC
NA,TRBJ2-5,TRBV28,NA,CASSFPWTQETQYF,TGTGCCAGCAGTTTTCCCTGGACCCAAGAGACCCAGTACTTC
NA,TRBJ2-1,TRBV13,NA,CASSSPNTSYNEQFF,TGTGCCAGCAGCTCCCCCAATACCTCCTACAATGAGCAGTTCTTC
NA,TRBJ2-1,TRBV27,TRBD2,CASSPWPGGNNEQFF,TGTGCCAGCAGTCCCTGGCCGGGAGGTAACAATGAGCAGTTCTTC
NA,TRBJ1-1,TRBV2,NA,CASSEVDLNTEAFF,TGTGCCAGCAGTGAAGTAGATTTGAACACTGAAGCTTTCTTT